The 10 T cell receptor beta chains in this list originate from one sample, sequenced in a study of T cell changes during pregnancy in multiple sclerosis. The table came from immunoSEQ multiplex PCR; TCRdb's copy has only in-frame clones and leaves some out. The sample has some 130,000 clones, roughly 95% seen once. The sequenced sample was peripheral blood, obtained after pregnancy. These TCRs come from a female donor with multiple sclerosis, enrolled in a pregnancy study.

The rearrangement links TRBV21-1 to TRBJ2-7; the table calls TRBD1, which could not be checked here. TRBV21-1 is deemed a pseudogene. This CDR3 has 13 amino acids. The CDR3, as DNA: TGTGCCAGCTTAGACAGGGGATTCATCGAGCAGTACTTC. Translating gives CASLDRGFIEQYF.

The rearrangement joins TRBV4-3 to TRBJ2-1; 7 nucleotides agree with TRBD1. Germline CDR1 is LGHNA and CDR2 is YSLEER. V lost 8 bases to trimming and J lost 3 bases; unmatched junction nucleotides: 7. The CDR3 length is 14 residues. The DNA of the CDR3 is TGCGCCAGCGAGGGCAGGGGGTACTACAATGAGCAGTTCTTC. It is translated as CASEGRGYYNEQFF.

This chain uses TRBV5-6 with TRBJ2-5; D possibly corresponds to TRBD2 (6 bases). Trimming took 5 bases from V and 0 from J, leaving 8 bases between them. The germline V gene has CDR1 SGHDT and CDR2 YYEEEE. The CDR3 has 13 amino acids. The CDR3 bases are TGTGCCAGCAGACGACTAGACCAAGAGACCCAGTACTTC. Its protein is CASRRLDQETQYF.

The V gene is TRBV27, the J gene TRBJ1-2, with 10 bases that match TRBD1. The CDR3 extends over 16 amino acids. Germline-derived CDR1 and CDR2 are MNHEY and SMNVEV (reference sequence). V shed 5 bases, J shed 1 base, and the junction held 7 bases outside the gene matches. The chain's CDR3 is CASSIRTGGLNYGYTF. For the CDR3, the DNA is TGTGCCAGCAGTATCCGGACAGGGGGGCTTAACTATGGCTACACCTTC.

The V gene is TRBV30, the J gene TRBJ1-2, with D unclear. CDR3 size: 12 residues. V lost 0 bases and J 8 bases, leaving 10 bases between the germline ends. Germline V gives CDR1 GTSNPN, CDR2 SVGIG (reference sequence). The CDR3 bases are TGTGCCTGGAGTGTGGGCTCTCTCGGCTACACCTTC. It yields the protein CAWSVGSLGYTF.

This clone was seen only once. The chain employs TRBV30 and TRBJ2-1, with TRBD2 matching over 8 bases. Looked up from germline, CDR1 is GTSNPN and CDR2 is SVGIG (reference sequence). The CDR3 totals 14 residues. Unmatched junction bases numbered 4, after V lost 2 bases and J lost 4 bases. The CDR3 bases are TGTGCCTGGAGTTTACTAGCGGTGTACAATGAGCAGTTCTTC. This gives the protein CAWSLLAVYNEQFF.

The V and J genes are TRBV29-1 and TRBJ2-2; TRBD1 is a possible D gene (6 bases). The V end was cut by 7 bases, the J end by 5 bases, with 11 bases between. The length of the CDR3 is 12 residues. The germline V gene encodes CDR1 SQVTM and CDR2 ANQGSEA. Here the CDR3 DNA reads TGCAGCGGCATACAGGGAACCGGGGAGCTGTTTTTT. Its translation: CSGIQGTGELFF.

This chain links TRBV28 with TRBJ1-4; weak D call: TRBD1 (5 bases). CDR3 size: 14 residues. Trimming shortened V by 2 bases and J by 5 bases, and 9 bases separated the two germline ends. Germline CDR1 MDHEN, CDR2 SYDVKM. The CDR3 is CASSLMGRNEKLFF. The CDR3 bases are TGTGCCAGCAGTTTAATGGGGCGGAATGAAAAACTGTTTTTT.

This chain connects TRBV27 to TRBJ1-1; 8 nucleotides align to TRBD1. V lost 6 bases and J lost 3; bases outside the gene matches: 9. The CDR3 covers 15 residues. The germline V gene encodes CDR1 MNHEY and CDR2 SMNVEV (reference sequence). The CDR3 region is CASSLRDRRDTEAFF. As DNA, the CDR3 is TGTGCCAGCAGCCTCCGGGACAGGAGGGACACTGAAGCTTTCTTT.

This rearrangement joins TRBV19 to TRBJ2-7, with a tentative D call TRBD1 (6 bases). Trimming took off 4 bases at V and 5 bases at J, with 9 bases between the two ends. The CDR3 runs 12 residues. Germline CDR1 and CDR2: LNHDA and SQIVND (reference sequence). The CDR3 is CASSTGHHEQYF. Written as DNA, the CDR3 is TGTGCCAGTAGTACGGGACATCACGAGCAGTACTTC.